The TCR beta chain under discussion was sequenced for a study of blood T cell repertoires in COVID-19. Study in general: Italy, Spain and the United States were the sources of the convalescent and acute COVID-19 samples. PBMCs, B-cell-depleted T cells, or T cells were the source of the cDNA or gDNA that made up the material.

The CDR3 is 15 amino acids. The germline V and J ends were trimmed by 9 bases and 0 bases, with 18 bases remaining between them. Germline CDR1 reads MNHEY; CDR2 reads SMNVEV (reference sequence). Authors' analysis steps: Estimates of nucleated cell counts were drawn from the amplification of reference gene primers. Measured with immunoSEQ multiplex PCR; TCRdb has only the in-frame clones, and not every one. The V and J calls and clone size were taken over from that table, and D and trimming were inferred from the DNA. Of 70,000 to 95,000 clones in the sample, about 84% were seen once. The sequence derives from a woman aged 55-69 years with acute or convalescent COVID-19. What was sequenced was peripheral blood. This chain links TRBV27 with TRBJ2-7, with TRBD1 as a possible D gene (5 bases). The CDR3: CASGWGQGFSYEQYF. The DNA of the CDR3 is TGTGCCAGTGGGTGGGGCCAGGGATTCTCCTACGAGCAGTACTTC.